The 24 T cell receptor beta chains below come from one sample, sequenced in a study of post-analysis software for immune sequencing data. Their target antigens are unknown. Unique molecular identifiers were carried by the TCR beta cDNA libraries. MiXCR, run by TCRdb on the PCR reads, gives a single entry per CDR3 protein. Among 820,000 or so distinct CDR3 sequences listed, approximately 57% were seen once. Whole-study results and caveats: The study found TRBV5-6, TRBV5-1 and TRBV20-1 among 4 or 5 TRBV segments more frequent in patients than controls.

Source material: blood. These receptors were collected from a girl aged 10 to 17 with multiple sclerosis.

This chain joins TRBV7-2 and TRBJ2-4; maybe TRBD2 (5 bases). Trimming shortened V by 5 bases and J by 13 bases, and 18 bases separated the two germline ends. The germline V gene encodes CDR1 SGHTA and CDR2 FQGNSA. The CDR3 totals 13 residues. DNA of the CDR3: TGTGCCAGCAGCATATTCGGAGGACTGGGACAGTACTTC. This sequence encodes CASSIFGGLGQYF. The full variable domain, with the rest looked up from reference TRBV7-2 and TRBJ2-4, is GAGVSQSPSNKVTEKGKDVELRCDPISGHTALYWYRQSLGQGLEFLIYFQGNSAPDKSGLPSDRFSAERTGGSVSTLTIQRTQQEDSAVYLCASSIFGGLGQYFGAGTRLSVL.

The genes are TRBV29-1 and TRBJ1-2, with 7 bases that match TRBD1. Germline CDR1 SQVTM, CDR2 ANQGSEA. This CDR3 is built from 15 residues. J was trimmed by 4 bases and V by 0 bases; bases with no gene match: 8. The CDR3, as DNA: TGCAGCGTTGAAGATGGTGGAGGGGGCTTCTATGGCTACACCTTC. Protein product: CSVEDGGGGFYGYTF.

This clonotype has just a few counts. The gene calls are TRBV6-6 and TRBJ2-7; weak D call: TRBD1 (5 bases). Germline V gives CDR1 MNHNY, CDR2 SVGAGI (reference sequence). V was pared by 5 bases and J by 2 bases, with 10 bases between. CDR3 length: 13 residues. CDR3 residues: CASSIQETYEQYF. CDR3 sequence (DNA): TGTGCCAGCAGTATACAGGAGACCTACGAGCAGTACTTC.

This clonotype has only a few counts. The rearrangement links TRBV15 to TRBJ1-4; no clear D gene. The germline CDR1 and CDR2 sequences are LNHNV and YYDKDF (reference sequence). The CDR3 contains 16 residues. V dropped 3 bases and J dropped 0 bases, with 11 bases sitting between them. This CDR3 reads CATSRYSQATNEKLFF. CDR3 DNA sequence: TGTGCCACCAGCAGGTATTCCCAGGCAACTAATGAAAAACTGTTTTTT.

The CDR3 is CASKGVRVGETQYF. For the CDR3, the DNA is TGTGCCAGCAAGGGGGTCAGGGTGGGAGAGACCCAGTACTTC. This chain joins TRBV21-1 and TRBJ2-5; TRBD1, the table's D call, lacks a check against the DNA. TRBV21-1 is marked as a pseudogene. This CDR3 spans 14 amino acids.

This clonotype was seen a few times. J is TRBJ2-1 and V is TRBV5-1, with D perhaps matching TRBD1 (6 bases). The assigned J gene may be wrong: the sequence end matches TRBJ2-7 better. CDR3 length: 15 residues. The germline gives CDR1 SGHRS, CDR2 YFSETQ. This chain's CDR3 is CASISEAGAVHEQYF. CDR3 DNA sequence: TGCGCCAGCATCTCCGAGGCAGGGGCGGTCCACGAGCAGTACTTC.

This chain joins TRBV6-1 and TRBJ2-5; the match to TRBD1 covers 7 bases. The V and J ends lost 6 bases and 5 bases, in that order; junction bases with no gene match: 12. Germline values: CDR1 MNHNS, CDR2 SASEGT. The CDR3 is 15 residues long. The CDR3 DNA reads TGTGCCAGCAGCCCAAGGGACAGCCTGAGGGAGACCCAGTACTTC. Its translation is CASSPRDSLRETQYF.

About this clonotype itself: The junction departs from germline at one end; a sequencing error may be responsible. This sequence joins TRBV7-9 and TRBJ2-7, with D possibly being TRBD1 (9 bases). This CDR3 comprises 15 residues. The V gene's germline CDR1 is SEHNR and CDR2 FQNEAQ (reference sequence). The DNA of the CDR3 is TGTGCTAGCAGCCCCGGGAGGGACAGGGCCTACGAGCAGTACTTC. Protein sequence: CASSPGRDRAYEQYF. Using reference TRBV7-9 and TRBJ2-7 for the parts outside the CDR3, the full variable domain is DTGVSQNPRHKITKRGQNVTFRCDPISEHNRLYWYRQTLGQGPEFLTYFQNEAQLEKSRLLSDRFSAERPKGSFSTLEIQRTEQGDSAMYLCASSPGRDRAYEQYFGPGTRLTVT.

The V call is TRBV20-1, the J call TRBJ2-7; D is possibly TRBD2 (7 bases). The ends were cut back, 4 bases at V and 0 bases at J, with 22 bases in the middle. CDR1 is DFQATT and CDR2 is SNEGSKA in the germline V gene (reference sequence). This CDR3 is 17 amino acids long. The CDR3 is CSAISGAKGGSSYEQYF. The CDR3 bases are TGCAGTGCTATTTCTGGGGCCAAGGGGGGGAGCTCCTACGAGCAGTACTTC.

In the case of this clonotype: An end of the junction does not agree with germline; a read error may underlie this. The V call is TRBV7-3, the J call TRBJ2-3, with D possibly being TRBD2 (5 bases). The CDR3 contains 15 residues. The V gene's germline CDR1 is SGHTA and CDR2 FQGTGA. In DNA form, the CDR3 reads TGTGTCAGCAGCTTAGGGTTAGGAGGAACAGATACGCAGTATTTT. Translating gives CVSSLGLGGTDTQYF.

V and J are TRBV3-1 and TRBJ2-1; TRBD2 aligns across 14 bases. J gave up 0 bases and V 4 bases, and 2 bases lay outside the gene matches. The CDR3 is made up of 17 amino acids. The germline gives CDR1 LGHDT, CDR2 YNNKEL (reference sequence). The CDR3 DNA reads as TGTGCCAGCAGCCGACTAGCGGGAGGGATCTCCTACAATGAGCAGTTCTTC. Amino acids: CASSRLAGGISYNEQFF.

The chain links TRBV7-9 to TRBJ1-5; 7 nucleotides agree with TRBD1. The length of the CDR3 is 14 residues. The V and J ends lost 4 bases and 3 bases, in that order; junction bases with no gene match: 3. In germline, CDR1 is SEHNR, CDR2 FQNEAQ (reference sequence). The CDR3 nucleotides are TGTGCCAGCAGCTGGGGACAGATCAATCAGCCCCAGCATTTT. Its translation: CASSWGQINQPQHF.

J is TRBJ2-7 and V is TRBV5-1; 9 bases fit TRBD2. The CDR3 is 16 residues long. Germline V gene sequence: CDR1 SGHRS, CDR2 YFSETQ. V shed 0 bases, J shed 5 bases, and the junction held 9 bases outside the gene matches. The CDR3 region is CASSLVAGGTSHEQYF. The CDR3 nucleotides read TGCGCCAGCAGCTTGGTTGCGGGAGGGACCAGCCACGAGCAGTACTTC.

The rearrangement links TRBV20-1 to TRBJ2-7, with TRBD2 matching over 10 bases. CDR1 and CDR2 from the germline V gene are DFQATT and SNEGSKA (reference sequence). V was pared by 1 base and J by 0 bases, with 6 bases of the junction left unmatched. The CDR3 is made up of 16 amino acids. The CDR3 nucleotides are TGCAGTGCTAGAGGGACTAGCGGTAAAAGCTCCTACGAGCAGTACTTC. Amino acids: CSARGTSGKSSYEQYF.

The chain has TRBV7-3 and TRBJ2-3; no reliable D call. The germline V and J ends were trimmed by 5 bases and 0 bases, with 18 bases remaining between them. The CDR3 covers 17 residues. Germline V gene sequence: CDR1 SGHTA, CDR2 FQGTGA. This CDR3 reads CASSPLGLGHSTDTQYF. DNA for the CDR3: TGTGCCAGCAGCCCCCTCGGGCTGGGCCACAGCACAGATACGCAGTATTTT.

The chain couples TRBV7-6 to TRBJ2-1; the match to TRBD2 covers 7 bases. With 1 base clipped from V and 12 bases from J, the junction kept 3 bases outside the gene matches. This CDR3 region has 12 residues. Germline V lookup: CDR1 SGHVS, CDR2 FNYEAQ. The CDR3 protein is CASSLDTGGQFF. CDR3 nucleotides: TGTGCCAGCAGCTTAGATACGGGAGGGCAGTTCTTC.

V and J are TRBV12-3 or TRBV12-4 and TRBJ2-7; 10 nucleotides agree with TRBD1. The CDR3 sequence is 17 residues long. With 1 base clipped from V and 2 bases from J, the junction kept 8 bases outside the gene matches. CDR3 sequence: CASSLGQGATKPYEQYF. CDR3 sequence (DNA): TGTGCCAGCAGTTTAGGACAGGGGGCAACTAAGCCCTACGAGCAGTACTTC.

This chain's CDR3 is CSVLGTGVFGEKLFF. In DNA, the CDR3 is TGCAGCGTCCTCGGGACAGGGGTGTTCGGGGAAAAACTGTTTTTT. The V call is TRBV29-1, the J call TRBJ1-4, with 10 positions matching TRBD1. The CDR3 spans 15 residues. The V and J ends lost 6 bases and 8 bases, in that order; junction bases with no gene match: 12. Germline V CDR1 and CDR2: SQVTM, ANQGSEA.

CDR3 coding DNA: TGCGCCAGCAGCCCCCCTACCGGGACTGACACTGAAGCTTTCTTT. Protein: CASSPPTGTDTEAFF. This chain links TRBV4-1 with TRBJ1-1, with a tentative D call TRBD1 (5 bases). The CDR3 spans 15 residues. The germline V gene has CDR1 MGHRA and CDR2 YSYEKL. V was clipped by 4 bases and J by 3 bases, with 15 bases between them.

The genes are TRBV15 and TRBJ2-5; D perhaps matches TRBD2 (6 bases). CDR1 and CDR2 from the germline V gene are LNHNV and YYDKDF (reference sequence). The ends were cut back, 1 base at V and 2 bases at J, with 11 bases in the middle. This CDR3 region has 15 residues. Written as DNA, the CDR3 is TGTGCCACCAGCAGAGCGGGCGGGGCGCAAGAGACCCAGTACTTC. Encoded protein: CATSRAGGAQETQYF.

The genes are TRBV7-9 and TRBJ1-1; D remains unclear. Trimming pared 0 bases from V and 10 bases from J, leaving 9 bases between. The CDR3 has 12 residues. Germline V CDR1 and CDR2: SEHNR, FQNEAQ (reference sequence). CDR3 nucleotides: TGTGCCAGCAGCTTAGCGCCGGGTTCAGCTTTCTTT. Translated, it gives CASSLAPGSAFF.

The gene calls are TRBV9 and TRBJ2-1; a weak D match, TRBD1 (6 bases). V was cut by 1 base and J by 6 bases, with 11 bases left in between. The CDR3 is 14 amino acids. In germline, CDR1 is SGDLS, CDR2 YYNGEE. The CDR3 protein is CASSVNLGGNEQFF. The CDR3 coding sequence is TGTGCCAGCAGCGTAAATTTAGGGGGCAATGAGCAGTTCTTC.

The chain employs TRBV12-3 or TRBV12-4 and TRBJ2-1, with 7 bases that match TRBD1. V shed 6 bases, J shed 9 bases, and the junction held 14 bases outside the gene matches. The CDR3 runs 15 residues. This chain's CDR3 is CASSLMGDRASEQFF. The DNA of the CDR3 is TGTGCCAGCAGCTTAATGGGGGACAGAGCCTCTGAGCAGTTCTTC.

The V call is TRBV6-5, the J call TRBJ2-7, with 9 positions matching TRBD1. V lost 0 bases, J lost 6 bases, and 6 bases stayed unmatched. The CDR3 totals 15 residues. Germline CDR1 and CDR2: MNHEY and SVGAGI. The CDR3 coding sequence is TGTGCCAGCAGTTACTCGAGGACAGGGGTAAGCGAGCAGTACTTC. Its translation: CASSYSRTGVSEQYF.